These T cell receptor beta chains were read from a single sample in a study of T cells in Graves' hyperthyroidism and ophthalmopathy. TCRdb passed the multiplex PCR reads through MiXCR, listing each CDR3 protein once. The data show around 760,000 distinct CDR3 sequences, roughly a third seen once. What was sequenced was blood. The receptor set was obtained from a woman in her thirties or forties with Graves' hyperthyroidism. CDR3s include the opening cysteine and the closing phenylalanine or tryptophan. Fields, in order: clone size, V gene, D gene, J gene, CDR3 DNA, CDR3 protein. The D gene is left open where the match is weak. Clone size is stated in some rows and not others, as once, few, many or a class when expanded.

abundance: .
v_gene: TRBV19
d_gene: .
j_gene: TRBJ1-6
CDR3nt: TGTGCCAGTACCGAGGACCGCTATAATTCACCCCTCCACTTT
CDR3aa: CASTEDRYNSPLHF

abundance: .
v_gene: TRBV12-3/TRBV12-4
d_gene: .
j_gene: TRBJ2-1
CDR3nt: TGTGCCAGCAGTCCCAGGACCGAGCAGTTCTTC
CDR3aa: CASSPRTEQFF

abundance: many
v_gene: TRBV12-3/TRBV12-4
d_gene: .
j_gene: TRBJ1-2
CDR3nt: TGTGCCAGCAGTCCCGAGACCTATGGCTACACCTTC
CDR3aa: CASSPETYGYTF

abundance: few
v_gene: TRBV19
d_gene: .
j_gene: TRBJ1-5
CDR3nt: TGTGCCAGTAGTATAGTAAGCCAGGCAAATCGTCAGCCCCAGCATTTT
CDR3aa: CASSIVSQANRQPQHF

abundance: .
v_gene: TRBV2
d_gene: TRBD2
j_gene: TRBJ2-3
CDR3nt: TGTGCCAGCAGTTCCGGACTAGCGGGCACAGATACGCAGTATTTT
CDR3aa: CASSSGLAGTDTQYF

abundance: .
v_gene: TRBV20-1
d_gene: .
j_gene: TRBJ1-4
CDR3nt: TGCAGAACAGGGCCCCAAGGTGAAAAACTGTTTTTT
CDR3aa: CRTGPQGEKLFF

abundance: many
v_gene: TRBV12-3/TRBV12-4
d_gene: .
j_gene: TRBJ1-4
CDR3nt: TGTGCCAGCAGTTTACGCCCTACAACTAATGAAAAACTGTTTTTT
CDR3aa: CASSLRPTTNEKLFF

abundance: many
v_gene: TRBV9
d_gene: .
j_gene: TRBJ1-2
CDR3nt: TGTGCCAGCAGCCTGGGGGCGAGGGGTGACGACTATGGCTACACCTTC
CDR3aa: CASSLGARGDDYGYTF

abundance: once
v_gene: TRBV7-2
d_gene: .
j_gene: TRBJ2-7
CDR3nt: TGTGCCAGCAGCCAAGATTTCGAGAGCTCCTACGAGCAGTACTTC
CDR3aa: CASSQDFESSYEQYF

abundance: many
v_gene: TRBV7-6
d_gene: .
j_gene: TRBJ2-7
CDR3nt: TGTGCCAGCGCCCGGCGGGGTGGCGAGCAGTACTTC
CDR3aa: CASARRGGEQYF

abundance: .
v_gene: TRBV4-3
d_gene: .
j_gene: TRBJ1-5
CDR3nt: TGCGCCAGCAGCCAAGACATGGGGATTAATCAGCCCCAGCATTTT
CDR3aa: CASSQDMGINQPQHF

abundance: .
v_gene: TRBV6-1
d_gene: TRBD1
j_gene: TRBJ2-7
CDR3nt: TGTGCCAGCGGGGGACAGCGCAGCTCCTACGAGCAGTACTTC
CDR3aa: CASGGQRSSYEQYF

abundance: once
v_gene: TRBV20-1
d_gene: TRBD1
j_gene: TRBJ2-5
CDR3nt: TGCAGTGCCCATCACAGGGGGCGTGAGACCCAGTACTTC
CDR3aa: CSAHHRGRETQYF

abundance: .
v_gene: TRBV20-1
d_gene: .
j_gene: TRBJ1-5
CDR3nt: TGCAGTTTAGAGGGGGATCAGCCCCAGCATTTT
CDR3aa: CSLEGDQPQHF

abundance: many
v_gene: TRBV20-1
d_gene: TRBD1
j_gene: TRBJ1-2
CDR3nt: TGCAGTGGCATCCAGGGGGTGGAAGGCTACACCTTC
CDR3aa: CSGIQGVEGYTF

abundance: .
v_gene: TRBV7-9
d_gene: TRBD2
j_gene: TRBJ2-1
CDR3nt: TGTGCCAGCAGCTTACGAGGGACTAGCGGGACTGGAGAGCAGTTCTTC
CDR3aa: CASSLRGTSGTGEQFF

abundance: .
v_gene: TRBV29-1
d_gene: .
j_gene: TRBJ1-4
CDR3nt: TGCAGCGTTGAAGATCGGGATGAAAAACTGTCTTTT
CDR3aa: CSVEDRDEKLSF

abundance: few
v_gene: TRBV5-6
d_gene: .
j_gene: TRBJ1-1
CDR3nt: TGTGCCAGCAGCTCAGGGGTCCCTGAAGCTTTCTTT
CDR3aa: CASSSGVPEAFF

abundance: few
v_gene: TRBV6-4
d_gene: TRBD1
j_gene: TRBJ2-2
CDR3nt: TGTGCCAGCAGTGACGACAGGGGGCTTCCCGGGGAGCTGTTTTTT
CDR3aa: CASSDDRGLPGELFF

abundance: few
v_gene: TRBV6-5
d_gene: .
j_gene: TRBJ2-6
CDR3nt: TGTGCCAGCACCTACCAAGTCGGGTGGGCTGGGGCCAACGTCCTGACTTTC
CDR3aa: CASTYQVGWAGANVLTF

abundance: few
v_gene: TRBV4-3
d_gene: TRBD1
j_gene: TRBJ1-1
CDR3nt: TGCGCCAGCAGCCAAGTGGACAGGCCCGCGGAAGCTTTCTTT
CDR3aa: CASSQVDRPAEAFF

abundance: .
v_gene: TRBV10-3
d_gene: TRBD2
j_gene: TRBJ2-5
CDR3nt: TGTGCCAACAGTGACCAACCTACGACTAGCGGGGAGACCCAGTACTTC
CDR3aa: CANSDQPTTSGETQYF

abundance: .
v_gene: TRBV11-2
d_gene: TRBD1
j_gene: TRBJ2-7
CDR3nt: TGTGCCAGCAGCTTAGGACAGGGGGAGACCTACGAGCAGTACTTC
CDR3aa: CASSLGQGETYEQYF

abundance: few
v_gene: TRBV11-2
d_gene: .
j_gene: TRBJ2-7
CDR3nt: TGTGCCAGCAGCTCCGACCATCGGAGCTACGAGCAGTACTTC
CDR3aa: CASSSDHRSYEQYF

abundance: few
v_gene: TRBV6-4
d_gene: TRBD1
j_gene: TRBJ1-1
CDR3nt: TGTGCCAGCAGTGACTCTGGGACAGGGGACCACACTGAAGCTTTCTTT
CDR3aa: CASSDSGTGDHTEAFF

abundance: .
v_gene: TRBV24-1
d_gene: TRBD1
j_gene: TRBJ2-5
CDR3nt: TGTGCCACCAGTGACGGGGACAGGGTTGAGACCCAGTACTTC
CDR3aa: CATSDGDRVETQYF

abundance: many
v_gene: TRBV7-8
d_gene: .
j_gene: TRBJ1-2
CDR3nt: TGTGCCAGCAGCTTGGGAGTCAGTGGCTACACCTTC
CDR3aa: CASSLGVSGYTF

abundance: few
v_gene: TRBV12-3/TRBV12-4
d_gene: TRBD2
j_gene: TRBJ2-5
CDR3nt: TGTGCCAGCAGCGCGACTTCGGGGGGGACCCAGTACTTC
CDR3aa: CASSATSGGTQYF

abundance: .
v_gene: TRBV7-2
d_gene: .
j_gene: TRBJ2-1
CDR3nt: TGTGCCAGCAGCCCCCGTGGCGCGAGCTCCTACAATGAGCAGTTCTTC
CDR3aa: CASSPRGASSYNEQFF

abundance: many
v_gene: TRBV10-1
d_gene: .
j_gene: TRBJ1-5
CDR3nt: TGCGCCAGCAGTGGGCAGGTTGATCAGCCCCAGCATTTT
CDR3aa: CASSGQVDQPQHF

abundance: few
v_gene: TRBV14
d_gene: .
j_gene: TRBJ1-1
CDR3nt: TGTGCCAGCAGCCGGATAAGATTCCACGGGGCAATGAACACTGAAGCTTTCTTT
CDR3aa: CASSRIRFHGAMNTEAFF

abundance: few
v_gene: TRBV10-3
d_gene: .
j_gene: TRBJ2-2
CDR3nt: TGTGCCATCCTGGGCGCCGCTGGGGGCGTGAACACCGGGGAGCTGTTTTTT
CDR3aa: CAILGAAGGVNTGELFF

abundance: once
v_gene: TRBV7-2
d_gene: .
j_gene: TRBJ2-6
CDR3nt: TGTGCCAGCAGCCAAGTCGGCCTGACTTTC
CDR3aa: CASSQVGLTF

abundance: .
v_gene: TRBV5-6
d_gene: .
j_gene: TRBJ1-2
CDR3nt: TGTGCCAGCATCACGCAGACGGGCTACACCTTC
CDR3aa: CASITQTGYTF

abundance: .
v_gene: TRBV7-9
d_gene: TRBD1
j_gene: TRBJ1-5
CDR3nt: TGTGCCAGCAGCTCCTGGGACAGGGATCAGCCCCAGCATTTT
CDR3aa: CASSSWDRDQPQHF

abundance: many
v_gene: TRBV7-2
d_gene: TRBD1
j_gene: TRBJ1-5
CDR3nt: TGTGCCAGCAGCTCGACAGGGCAGGCTCAGCCCCAGCATTTT
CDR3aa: CASSSTGQAQPQHF

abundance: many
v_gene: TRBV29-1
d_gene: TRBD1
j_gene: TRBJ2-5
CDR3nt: TGCAGCGTGGTTGACAGGGGAGAGACCCAGTACTTC
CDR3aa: CSVVDRGETQYF

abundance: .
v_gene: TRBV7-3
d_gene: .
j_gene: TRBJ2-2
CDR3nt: TGTGCCAGCAGCTTAGGACAGATGAACACCGGGGAGCTGTTTTTT
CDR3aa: CASSLGQMNTGELFF

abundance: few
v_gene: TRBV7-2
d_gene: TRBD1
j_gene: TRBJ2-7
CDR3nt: TGTGCCAGCAGCTGGAAAGGGACAGCTTCCTACGAGCAGTACTTC
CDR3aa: CASSWKGTASYEQYF

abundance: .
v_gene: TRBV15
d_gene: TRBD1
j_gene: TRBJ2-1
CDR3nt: TGTGCCACCAGCAGAGATCGGGACAGGGTAAACAATGAGCAGTTCTTC
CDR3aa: CATSRDRDRVNNEQFF

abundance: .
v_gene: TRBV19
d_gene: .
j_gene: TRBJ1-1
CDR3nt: TGTGCCAGTAGTAGGTCAGGACAGAGACTGAACACTGAAGCTTTCTTT
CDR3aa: CASSRSGQRLNTEAFF

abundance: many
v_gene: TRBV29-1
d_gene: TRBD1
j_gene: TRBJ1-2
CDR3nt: TGCAGCGTCTCGACAGGGGGCGTGGGTGGCTACACCTTC
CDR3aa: CSVSTGGVGGYTF

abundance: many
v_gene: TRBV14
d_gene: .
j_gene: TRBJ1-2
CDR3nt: TGTGCCAGCAGCCAATACACCAACTATGGCTACACCTTC
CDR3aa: CASSQYTNYGYTF

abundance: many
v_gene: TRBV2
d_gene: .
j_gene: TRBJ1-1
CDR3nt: TGTGCCAGCAGTGGAGCGTGGCACACTGAAGCTTTCTTT
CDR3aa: CASSGAWHTEAFF

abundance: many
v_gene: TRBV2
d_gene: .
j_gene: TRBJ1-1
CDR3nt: TGTGCCAGCAGTGAAAATTCACAGGGTAACACTGAAGCTTTCTTT
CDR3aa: CASSENSQGNTEAFF

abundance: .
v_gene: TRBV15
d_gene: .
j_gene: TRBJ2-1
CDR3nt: TGTGCCACCAGTGCACCCAGGACTAACAATGAGCAGTTCTTC
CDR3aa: CATSAPRTNNEQFF

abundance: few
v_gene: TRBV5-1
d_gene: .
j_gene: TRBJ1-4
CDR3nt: TGCGCCAGCAGTTTCGGAGTAGATGAAAAACTGTTTTTT
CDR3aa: CASSFGVDEKLFF

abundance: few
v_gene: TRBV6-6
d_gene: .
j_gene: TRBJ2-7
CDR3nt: TGTGCCAGCAGTCCCCGAGGGATATCCTACGAGCAGTACTTC
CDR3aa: CASSPRGISYEQYF

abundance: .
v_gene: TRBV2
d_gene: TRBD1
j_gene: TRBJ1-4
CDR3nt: TGTGCCAGCAGTGGGACAGGGGGCCTTCGTTTTGAAAAACTGTTTTTT
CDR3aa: CASSGTGGLRFEKLFF

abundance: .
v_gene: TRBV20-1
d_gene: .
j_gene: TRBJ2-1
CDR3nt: TGCAGTGCTAGAGGGCAGGACTCCTACAATGAGCAGTTCTTC
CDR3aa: CSARGQDSYNEQFF

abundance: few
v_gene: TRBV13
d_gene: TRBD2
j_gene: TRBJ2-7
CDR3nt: TGTGCCAGCAGCTCCCTATCTAGCGGTAGCTCCTACGAGCAGTACTTC
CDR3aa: CASSSLSSGSSYEQYF

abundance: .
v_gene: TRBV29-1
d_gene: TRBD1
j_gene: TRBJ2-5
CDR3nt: TGCAGCGTGGCGGGACAGGGGGTCAATACGGAGACCCAGTACTTC
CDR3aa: CSVAGQGVNTETQYF

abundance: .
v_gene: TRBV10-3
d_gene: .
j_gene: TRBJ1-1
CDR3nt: TGTGCCATCAGTGAGAGGGAGAACACTGAAGCTTTCTTT
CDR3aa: CAISERENTEAFF

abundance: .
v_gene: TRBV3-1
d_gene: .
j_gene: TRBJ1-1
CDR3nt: TGTGCCAGCAGCCCCATAGGACACAGGAACACTGAAGCTTTCTTT
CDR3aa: CASSPIGHRNTEAFF

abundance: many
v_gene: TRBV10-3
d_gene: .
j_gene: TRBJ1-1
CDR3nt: TGTGCCATCAGGGCGGACTTGAACACTGAAGCTTTCTTT
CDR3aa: CAIRADLNTEAFF

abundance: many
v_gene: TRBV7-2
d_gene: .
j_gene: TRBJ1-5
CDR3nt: TGTGCCAGCAGCGACAGGAATCAGCCCCAGCATTTT
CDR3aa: CASSDRNQPQHF

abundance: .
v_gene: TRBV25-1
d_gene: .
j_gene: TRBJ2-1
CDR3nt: TGTGCCAGCAGCCGCCAGGCGGGGGCGACCCTTAGCTCCTACAATGAGCAGTTCTTC
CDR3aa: CASSRQAGATLSSYNEQFF

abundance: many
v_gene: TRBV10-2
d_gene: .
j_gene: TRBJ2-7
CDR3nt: TGCGCCAGCAACAGGGACGGGTACGAGCAGTACTTC
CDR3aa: CASNRDGYEQYF

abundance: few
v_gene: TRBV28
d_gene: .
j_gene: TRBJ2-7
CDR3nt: TGTGCCAGCACCGCGACCCCAGGGAGTTGGCAGTACTTC
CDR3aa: CASTATPGSWQYF